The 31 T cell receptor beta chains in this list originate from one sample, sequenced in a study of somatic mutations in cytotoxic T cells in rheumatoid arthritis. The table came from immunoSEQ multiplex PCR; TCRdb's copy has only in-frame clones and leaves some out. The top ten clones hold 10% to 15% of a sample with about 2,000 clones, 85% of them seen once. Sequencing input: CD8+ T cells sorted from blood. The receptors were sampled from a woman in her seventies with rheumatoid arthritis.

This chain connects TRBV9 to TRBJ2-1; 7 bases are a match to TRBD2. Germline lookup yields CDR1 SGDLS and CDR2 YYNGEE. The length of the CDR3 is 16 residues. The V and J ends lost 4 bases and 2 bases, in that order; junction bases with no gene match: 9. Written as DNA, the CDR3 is TGTGCCAGCAGCCCGCGACTAGCCGCCGCCTACAATGAGCAGTTCTTC. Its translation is CASSPRLAAAYNEQFF.

The CDR3: CASSLGQGARGYTF. CDR3 DNA sequence: TGTGCCAGCAGCTTAGGACAGGGGGCGCGCGGCTACACCTTC. The gene calls are TRBV7-9 and TRBJ1-2, with TRBD1 identical over 10 bases. This CDR3 is 14 amino acids long. Germline values: CDR1 SEHNR, CDR2 FQNEAQ (reference sequence). V was clipped by 1 base and J by 8 bases; unmatched bases: 4.

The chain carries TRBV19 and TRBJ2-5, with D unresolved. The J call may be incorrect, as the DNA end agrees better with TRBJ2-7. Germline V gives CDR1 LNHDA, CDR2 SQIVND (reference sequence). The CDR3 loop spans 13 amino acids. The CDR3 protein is CASSPGVGYEQYF. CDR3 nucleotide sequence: TGTGCCAGTAGCCCAGGCGTGGGCTACGAGCAGTACTTC.

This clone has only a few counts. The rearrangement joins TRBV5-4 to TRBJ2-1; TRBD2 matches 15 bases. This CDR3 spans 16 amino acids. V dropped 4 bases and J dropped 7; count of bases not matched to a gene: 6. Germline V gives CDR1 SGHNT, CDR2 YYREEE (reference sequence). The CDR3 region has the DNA TGTGCCAGCAGCGAAAGGACTAGCGGGAGGGGAAATGAGCAGTTCTTC. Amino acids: CASSERTSGRGNEQFF.

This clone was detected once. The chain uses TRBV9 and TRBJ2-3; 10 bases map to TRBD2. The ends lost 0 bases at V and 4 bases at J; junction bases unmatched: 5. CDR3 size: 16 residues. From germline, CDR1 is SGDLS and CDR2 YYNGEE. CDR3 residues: CASSVGPSGSSDTQYF. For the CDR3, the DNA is TGTGCCAGCAGCGTAGGTCCTAGCGGGAGCTCAGATACGCAGTATTTT.

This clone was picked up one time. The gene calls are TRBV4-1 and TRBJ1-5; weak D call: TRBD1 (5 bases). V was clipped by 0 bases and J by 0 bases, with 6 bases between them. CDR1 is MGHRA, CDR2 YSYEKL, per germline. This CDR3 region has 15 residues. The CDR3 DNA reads TGCGCCAGCAGCCAAGAAGGGGATAGCAATCAGCCCCAGCATTTT. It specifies CASSQEGDSNQPQHF.

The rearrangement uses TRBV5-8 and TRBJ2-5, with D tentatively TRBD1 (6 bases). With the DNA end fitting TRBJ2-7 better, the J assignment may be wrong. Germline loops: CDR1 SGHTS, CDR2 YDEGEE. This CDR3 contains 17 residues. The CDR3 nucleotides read TGTGCCAGCAGCCAGGTGGGGGCGTACGCAAGCTCCTACGAGCAGTACTTC. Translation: CASSQVGAYASSYEQYF.

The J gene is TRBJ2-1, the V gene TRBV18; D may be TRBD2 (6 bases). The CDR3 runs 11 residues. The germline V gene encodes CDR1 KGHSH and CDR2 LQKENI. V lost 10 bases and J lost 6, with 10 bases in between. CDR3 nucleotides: TGTGCCACCGGGACTCCCAATGAGCAGTTCTTC. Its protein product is CATGTPNEQFF.

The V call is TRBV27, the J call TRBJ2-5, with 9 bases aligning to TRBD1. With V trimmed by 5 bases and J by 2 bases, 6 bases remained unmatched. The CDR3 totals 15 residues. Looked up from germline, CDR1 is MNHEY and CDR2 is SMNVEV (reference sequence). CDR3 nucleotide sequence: TGTGCCAGCAGTGATGGGACAGGGTTACAAGAGACCCAGTACTTC. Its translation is CASSDGTGLQETQYF.

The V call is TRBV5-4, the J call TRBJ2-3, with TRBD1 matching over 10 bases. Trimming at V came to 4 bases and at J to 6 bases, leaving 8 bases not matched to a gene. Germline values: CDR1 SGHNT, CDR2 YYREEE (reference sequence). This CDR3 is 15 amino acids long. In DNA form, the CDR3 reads TGTGCCAGCAGCACCAACGACAGGGGGCACGATACGCAGTATTTT. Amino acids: CASSTNDRGHDTQYF.

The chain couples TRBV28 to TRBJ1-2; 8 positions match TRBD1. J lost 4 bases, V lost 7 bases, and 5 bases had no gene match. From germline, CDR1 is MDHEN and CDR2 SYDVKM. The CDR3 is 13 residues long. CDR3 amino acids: CASTTGGLYGYTF. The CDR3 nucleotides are TGTGCCAGCACCACAGGGGGTCTCTATGGCTACACCTTC.

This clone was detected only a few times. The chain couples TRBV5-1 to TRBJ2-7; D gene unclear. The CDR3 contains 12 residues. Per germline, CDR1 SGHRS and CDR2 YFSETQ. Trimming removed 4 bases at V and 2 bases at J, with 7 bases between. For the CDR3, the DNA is TGCGCCAGCAGCCTTAAGCCCTACGAGCAGTACTTC. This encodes CASSLKPYEQYF.

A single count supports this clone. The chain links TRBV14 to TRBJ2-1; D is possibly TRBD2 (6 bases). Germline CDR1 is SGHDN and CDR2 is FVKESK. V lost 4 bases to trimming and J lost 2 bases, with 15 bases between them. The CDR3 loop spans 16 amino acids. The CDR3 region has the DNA TGTGCCAGCAGCCCGAACAAGGACTACCCCTACAATGAGCAGTTCTTC. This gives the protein CASSPNKDYPYNEQFF. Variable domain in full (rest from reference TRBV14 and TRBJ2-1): EAGVTQFPSHSVIEKGQTVTLRCDPISGHDNLYWYRRVMGKEIKFLLHFVKESKQDESGMPNNRFLAERTGGTYSTLKVQPAELEDSGVYFCASSPNKDYPYNEQFFGPGTRLTVL.

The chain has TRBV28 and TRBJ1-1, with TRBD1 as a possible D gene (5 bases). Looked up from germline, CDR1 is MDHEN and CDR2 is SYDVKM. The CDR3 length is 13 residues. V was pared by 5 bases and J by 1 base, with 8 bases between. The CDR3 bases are TGTGCCAGCAGTGCCGACAGGAACACTGAAGCTTTCTTT. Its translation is CASSADRNTEAFF.

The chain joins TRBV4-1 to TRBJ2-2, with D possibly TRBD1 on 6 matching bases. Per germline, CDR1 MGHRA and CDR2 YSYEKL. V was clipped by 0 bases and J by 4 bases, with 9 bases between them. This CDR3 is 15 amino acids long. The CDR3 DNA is TGCGCCAGCAGCCAAGAAAACAGGGCCACCGGGGAGCTGTTTTTT. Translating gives CASSQENRATGELFF.

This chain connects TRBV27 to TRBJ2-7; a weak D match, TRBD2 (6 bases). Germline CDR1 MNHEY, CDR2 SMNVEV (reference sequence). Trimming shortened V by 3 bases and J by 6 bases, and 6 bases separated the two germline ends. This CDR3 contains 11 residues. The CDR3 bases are TGTGCCAGCAGTTTGGGGGGCGAGCAGTACTTC. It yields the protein CASSLGGEQYF.

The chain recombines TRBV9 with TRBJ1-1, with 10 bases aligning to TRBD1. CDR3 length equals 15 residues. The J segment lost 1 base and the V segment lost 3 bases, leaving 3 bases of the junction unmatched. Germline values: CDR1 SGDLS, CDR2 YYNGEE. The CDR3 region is CASSAGTGENTEAFF. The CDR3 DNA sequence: TGTGCCAGCAGCGCTGGGACAGGGGAGAACACTGAAGCTTTCTTT. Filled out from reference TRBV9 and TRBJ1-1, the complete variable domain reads DSGVTQTPKHLITATGQRVTLRCSPRSGDLSVYWYQQSLDQGLQFLIQYYNGEERAKGNILERFSAQQFPDLHSELNLSSLELGDSALYFCASSAGTGENTEAFFGQGTRLTVV.

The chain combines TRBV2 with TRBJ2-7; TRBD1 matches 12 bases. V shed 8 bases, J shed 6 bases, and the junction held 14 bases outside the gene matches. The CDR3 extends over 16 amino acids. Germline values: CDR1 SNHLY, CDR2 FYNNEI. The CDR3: CASGAVNRDRGLEQYF. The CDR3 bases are TGTGCCAGCGGTGCCGTAAACCGGGACAGGGGGCTCGAGCAGTACTTC.

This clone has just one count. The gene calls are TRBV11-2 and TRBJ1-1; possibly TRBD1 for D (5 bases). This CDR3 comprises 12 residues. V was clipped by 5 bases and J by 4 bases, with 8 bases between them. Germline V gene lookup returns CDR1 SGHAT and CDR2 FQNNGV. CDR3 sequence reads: CASSPGGTEAFF. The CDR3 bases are TGTGCCAGCAGCCCGGGGGGCACTGAAGCTTTCTTT.

The CDR3 DNA is TGTGCCAGCAGCCGAGCCGCGGGGACCGGCGAAAGGGAGCAGTACTTC. It translates to CASSRAAGTGEREQYF. The rearrangement links TRBV7-2 to TRBJ2-7, with a tentative D call TRBD2 (6 bases). The CDR3 is 16 residues long. Germline V lookup: CDR1 SGHTA, CDR2 FQGNSA. Between the trimmed V and J ends, which lost 5 bases and 7 bases, there was a span of 24 bases.

The CDR3 sequence: CASSSGLAETQYF. Here the CDR3 DNA reads TGTGCCAGCAGCTCGGGACTAGCAGAGACCCAGTACTTC. This chain links TRBV11-3 with TRBJ2-5; 9 nucleotides align to TRBD2. Germline V gene sequence: CDR1 SGHNT, CDR2 YENEEA. This CDR3 is built from 13 residues. Trimming took 4 bases from V and 4 from J; bases not matched to a gene: 1.

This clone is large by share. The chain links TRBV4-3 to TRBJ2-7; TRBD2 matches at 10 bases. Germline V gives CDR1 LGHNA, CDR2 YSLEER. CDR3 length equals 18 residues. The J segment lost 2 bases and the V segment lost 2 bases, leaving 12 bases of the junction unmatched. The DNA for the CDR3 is TGCGCCAGCAGCCAATCCGCCCTAGCGGGAGTGGGGACCTACGAGCAGTACTTC. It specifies CASSQSALAGVGTYEQYF.

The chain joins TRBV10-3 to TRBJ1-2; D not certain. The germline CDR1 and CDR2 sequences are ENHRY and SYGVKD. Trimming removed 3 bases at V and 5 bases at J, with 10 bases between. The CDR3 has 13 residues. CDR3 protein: CAISDSGRYGYTF. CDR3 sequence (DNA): TGTGCCATCAGTGATTCGGGAAGGTATGGCTACACCTTC.

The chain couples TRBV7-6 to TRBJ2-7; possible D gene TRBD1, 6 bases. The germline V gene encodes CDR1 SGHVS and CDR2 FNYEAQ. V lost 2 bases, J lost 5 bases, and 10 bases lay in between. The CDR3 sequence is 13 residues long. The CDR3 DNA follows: TGTGCCAGCAGCTTAAAACAGGGAAACGAGCAGTACTTC. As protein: CASSLKQGNEQYF.

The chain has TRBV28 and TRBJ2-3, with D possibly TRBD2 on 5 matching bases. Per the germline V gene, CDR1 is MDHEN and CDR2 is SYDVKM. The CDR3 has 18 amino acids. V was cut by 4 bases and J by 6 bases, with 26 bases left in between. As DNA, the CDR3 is TGTGCCAGCAGTTCACTTCTGGACTTCGACGGTAGCGTGGATACGCAGTATTTT. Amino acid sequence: CASSSLLDFDGSVDTQYF.

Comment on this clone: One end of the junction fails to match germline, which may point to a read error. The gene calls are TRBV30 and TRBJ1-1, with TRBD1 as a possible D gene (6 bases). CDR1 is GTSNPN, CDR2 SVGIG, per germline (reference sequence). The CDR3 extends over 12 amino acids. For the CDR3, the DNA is TGTGCCTGGGGTCCGGGGGGGCCTGAAGCCTTCTTT. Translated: CAWGPGGPEAFF.

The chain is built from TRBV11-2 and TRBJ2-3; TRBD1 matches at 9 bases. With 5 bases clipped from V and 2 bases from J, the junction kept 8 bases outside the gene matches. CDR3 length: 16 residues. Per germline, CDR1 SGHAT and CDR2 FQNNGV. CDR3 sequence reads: CASSPGQGSYTDTQYF. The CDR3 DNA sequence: TGTGCCAGCAGCCCCGGACAGGGGTCTTACACAGATACGCAGTATTTT.

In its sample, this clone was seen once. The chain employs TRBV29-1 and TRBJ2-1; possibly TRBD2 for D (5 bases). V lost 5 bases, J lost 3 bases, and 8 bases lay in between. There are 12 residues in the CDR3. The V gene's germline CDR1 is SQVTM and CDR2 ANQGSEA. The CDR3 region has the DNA TGCAGCGTTAGCGGAAGCTACAATGAGCAGTTCTTC. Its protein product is CSVSGSYNEQFF.

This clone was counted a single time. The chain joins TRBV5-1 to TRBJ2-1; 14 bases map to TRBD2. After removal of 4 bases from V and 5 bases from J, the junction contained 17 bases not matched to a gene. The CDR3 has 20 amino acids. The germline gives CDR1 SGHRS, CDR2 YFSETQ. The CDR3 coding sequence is TGCGCCAGCAGCGTGCGAGGACTAGCGGGAGGTTGGGGAAGGAACAATGAGCAGTTCTTC. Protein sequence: CASSVRGLAGGWGRNNEQFF. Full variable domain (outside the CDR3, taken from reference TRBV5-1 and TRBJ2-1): KAGVTQTPRYLIKTRGQQVTLSCSPISGHRSVSWYQQTPGQGLQFLFEYFSETQRNKGNFPGRFSGRQFSNSRSEMNVSTLELGDSALYLCASSVRGLAGGWGRNNEQFFGPGTRLTVL.

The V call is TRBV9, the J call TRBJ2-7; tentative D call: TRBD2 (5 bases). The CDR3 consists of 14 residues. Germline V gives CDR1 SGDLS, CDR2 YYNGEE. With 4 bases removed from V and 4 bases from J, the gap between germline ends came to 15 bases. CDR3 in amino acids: CASSTGGPGYEQYF. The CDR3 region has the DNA TGTGCCAGCAGCACCGGAGGCCCGGGTTACGAGCAGTACTTC.

CDR3 bases: TGTGCCAGTAGTATTACTAGCGGGAGTATCTACGAGCAGTACTTC. The encoded protein is CASSITSGSIYEQYF. This rearrangement joins TRBV19 to TRBJ2-7, with 11 positions matching TRBD2. This CDR3 is built from 15 residues. Germline CDR1 LNHDA, CDR2 SQIVND (reference sequence). Unmatched junction bases numbered 4, after V lost 3 bases and J lost 3 bases.